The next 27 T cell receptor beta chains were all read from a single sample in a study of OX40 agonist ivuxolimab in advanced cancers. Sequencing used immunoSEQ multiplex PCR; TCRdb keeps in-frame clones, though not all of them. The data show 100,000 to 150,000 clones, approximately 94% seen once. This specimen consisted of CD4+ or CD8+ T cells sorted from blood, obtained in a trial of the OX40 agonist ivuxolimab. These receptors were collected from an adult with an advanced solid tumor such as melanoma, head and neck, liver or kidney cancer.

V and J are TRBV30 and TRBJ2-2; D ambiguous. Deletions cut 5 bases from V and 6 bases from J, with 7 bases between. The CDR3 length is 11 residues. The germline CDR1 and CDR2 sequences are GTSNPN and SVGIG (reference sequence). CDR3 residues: CAWDVAGELFF. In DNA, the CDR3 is TGTGCCTGGGACGTCGCCGGGGAGCTGTTTTTT.

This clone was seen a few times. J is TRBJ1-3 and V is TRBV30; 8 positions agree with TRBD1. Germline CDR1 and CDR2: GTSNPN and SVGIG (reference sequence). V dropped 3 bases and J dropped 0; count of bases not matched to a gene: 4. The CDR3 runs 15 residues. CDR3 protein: CAWRKDRASGNTIYF. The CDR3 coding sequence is TGTGCCTGGAGAAAGGACAGGGCCTCTGGAAACACCATATATTTT. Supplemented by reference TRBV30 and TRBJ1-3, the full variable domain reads SQTIHQWPATLVQPVGSPLSLECTVEGTSNPNLYWYRQAAGRGLQLLFYSVGIGQISSEVPQNLSASRPQDRQFILSSKKLLLSDSGFYLCAWRKDRASGNTIYFGEGSWLTVV.

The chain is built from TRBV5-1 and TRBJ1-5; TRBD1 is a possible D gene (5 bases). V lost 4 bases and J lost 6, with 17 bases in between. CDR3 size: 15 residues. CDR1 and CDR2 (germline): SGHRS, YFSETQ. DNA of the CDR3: TGCGCCAGCAGCCCGGGGACGGAGCCCCTTCAGCCCCAGCATTTT. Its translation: CASSPGTEPLQPQHF. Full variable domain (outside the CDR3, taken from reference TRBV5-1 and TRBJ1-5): KAGVTQTPRYLIKTRGQQVTLSCSPISGHRSVSWYQQTPGQGLQFLFEYFSETQRNKGNFPGRFSGRQFSNSRSEMNVSTLELGDSALYLCASSPGTEPLQPQHFGDGTRLSIL.

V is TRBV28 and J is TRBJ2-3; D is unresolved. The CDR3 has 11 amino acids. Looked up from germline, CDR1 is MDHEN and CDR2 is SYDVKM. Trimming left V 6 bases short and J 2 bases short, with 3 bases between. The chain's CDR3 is CASRDTDTQYF. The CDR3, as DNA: TGTGCCAGCAGGGACACAGATACGCAGTATTTT.

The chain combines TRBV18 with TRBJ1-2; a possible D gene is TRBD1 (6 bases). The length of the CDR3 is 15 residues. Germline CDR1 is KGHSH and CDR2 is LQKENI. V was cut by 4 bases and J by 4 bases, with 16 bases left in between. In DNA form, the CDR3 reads TGTGCCAGCTCACTAGCCCGGGACAAGACCTATGGCTACACCTTC. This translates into CASSLARDKTYGYTF.

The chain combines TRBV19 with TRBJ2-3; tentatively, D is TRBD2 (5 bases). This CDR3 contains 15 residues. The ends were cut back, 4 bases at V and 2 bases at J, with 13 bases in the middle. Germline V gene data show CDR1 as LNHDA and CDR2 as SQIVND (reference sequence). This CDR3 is CASSTIATPTDTQYF. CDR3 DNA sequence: TGTGCCAGTAGTACGATAGCGACCCCCACAGATACGCAGTATTTT.

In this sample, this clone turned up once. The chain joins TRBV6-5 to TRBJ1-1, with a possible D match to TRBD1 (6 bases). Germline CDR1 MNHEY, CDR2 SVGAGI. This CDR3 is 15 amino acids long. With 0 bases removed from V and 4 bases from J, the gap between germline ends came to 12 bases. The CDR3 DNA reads TGTGCCAGCAGTTACTCCGGCAGGGGAGGCACTGAAGCTTTCTTT. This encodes CASSYSGRGGTEAFF.

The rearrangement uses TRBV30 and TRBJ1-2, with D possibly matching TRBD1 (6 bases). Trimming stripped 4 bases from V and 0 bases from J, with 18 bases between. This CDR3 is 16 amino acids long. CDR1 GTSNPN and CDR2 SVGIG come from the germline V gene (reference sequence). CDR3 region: CAWNRDMINTNYGYTF. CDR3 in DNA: TGTGCCTGGAACCGGGACATGATTAATACTAACTATGGCTACACCTTC.

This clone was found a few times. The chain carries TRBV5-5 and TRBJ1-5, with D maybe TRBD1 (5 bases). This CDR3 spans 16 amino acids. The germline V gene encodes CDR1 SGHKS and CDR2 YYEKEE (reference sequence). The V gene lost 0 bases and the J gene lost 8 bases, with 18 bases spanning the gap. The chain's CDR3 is CASSLAAGVASKPQHF. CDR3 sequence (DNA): TGTGCCAGCAGCTTGGCGGCGGGGGTGGCCTCGAAGCCCCAGCATTTT.

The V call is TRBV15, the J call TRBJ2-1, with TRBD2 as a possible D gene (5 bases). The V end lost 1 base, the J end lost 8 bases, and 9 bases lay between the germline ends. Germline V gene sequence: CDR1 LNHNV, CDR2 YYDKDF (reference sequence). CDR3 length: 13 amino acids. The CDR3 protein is CATSRGNGDEQFF. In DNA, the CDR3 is TGTGCCACCAGCAGAGGGAACGGGGATGAGCAGTTCTTC.

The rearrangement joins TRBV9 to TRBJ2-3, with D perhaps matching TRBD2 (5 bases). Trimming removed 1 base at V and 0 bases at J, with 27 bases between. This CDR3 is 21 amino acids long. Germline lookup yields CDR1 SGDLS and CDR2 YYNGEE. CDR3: CASSVPHRGLPTDLSTDTQYF. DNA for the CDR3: TGTGCCAGCAGCGTACCCCATCGGGGTCTCCCCACCGATCTTAGCACAGATACGCAGTATTTT.

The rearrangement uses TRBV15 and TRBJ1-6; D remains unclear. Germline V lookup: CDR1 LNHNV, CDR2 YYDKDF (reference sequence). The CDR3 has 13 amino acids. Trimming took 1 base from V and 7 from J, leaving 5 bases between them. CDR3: CATSRGENSPLHF. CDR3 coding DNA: TGTGCCACCAGCAGAGGGGAAAATTCACCCCTCCACTTT.

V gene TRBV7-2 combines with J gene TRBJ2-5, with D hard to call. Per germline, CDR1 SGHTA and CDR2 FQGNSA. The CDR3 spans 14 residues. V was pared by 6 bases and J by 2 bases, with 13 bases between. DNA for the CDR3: TGTGCCAGCAGGGGCCATACTGGGCAAGAGACCCAGTACTTC. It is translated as CASRGHTGQETQYF. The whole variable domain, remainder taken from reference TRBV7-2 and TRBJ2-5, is GAGVSQSPSNKVTEKGKDVELRCDPISGHTALYWYRQSLGQGLEFLIYFQGNSAPDKSGLPSDRFSAERTGGSVSTLTIQRTQQEDSAVYLCASRGHTGQETQYFGPGTRLLVL.

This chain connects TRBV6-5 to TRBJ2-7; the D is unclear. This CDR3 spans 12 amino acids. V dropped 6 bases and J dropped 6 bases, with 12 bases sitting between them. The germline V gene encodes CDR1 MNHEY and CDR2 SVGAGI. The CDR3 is CASSSLGSEQYF. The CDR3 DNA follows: TGTGCCAGCAGCTCCCTTGGGTCCGAGCAGTACTTC.

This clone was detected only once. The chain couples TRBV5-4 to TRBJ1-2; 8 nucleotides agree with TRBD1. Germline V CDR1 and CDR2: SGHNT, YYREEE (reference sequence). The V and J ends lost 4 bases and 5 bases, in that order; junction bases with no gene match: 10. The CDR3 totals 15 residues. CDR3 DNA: TGTGCCAGCAGCCAAGATCGGAACAGGGGGTATGGCTACACCTTC. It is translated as CASSQDRNRGYGYTF.

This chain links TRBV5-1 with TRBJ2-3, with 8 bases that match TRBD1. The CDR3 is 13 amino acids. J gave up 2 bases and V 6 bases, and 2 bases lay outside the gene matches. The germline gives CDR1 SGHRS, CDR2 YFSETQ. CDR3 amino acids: CASTTGDTDTQYF. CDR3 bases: TGCGCCAGCACGACAGGGGACACAGATACGCAGTATTTT.

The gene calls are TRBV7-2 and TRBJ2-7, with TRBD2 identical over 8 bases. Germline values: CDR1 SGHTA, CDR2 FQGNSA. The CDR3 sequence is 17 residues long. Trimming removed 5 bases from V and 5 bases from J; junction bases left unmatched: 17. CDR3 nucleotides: TGTGCCAGCAGCCCTACGGGGGGCGGGGGGCCGTTAGACGAGCAGTACTTC. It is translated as CASSPTGGGGPLDEQYF.

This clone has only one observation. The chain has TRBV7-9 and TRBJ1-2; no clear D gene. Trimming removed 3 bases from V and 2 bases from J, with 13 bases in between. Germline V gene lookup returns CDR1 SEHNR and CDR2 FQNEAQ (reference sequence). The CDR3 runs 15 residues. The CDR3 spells CASSLDLSLNYGYTF. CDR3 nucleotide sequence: TGTGCCAGCAGCTTGGACCTGTCATTGAACTATGGCTACACCTTC.

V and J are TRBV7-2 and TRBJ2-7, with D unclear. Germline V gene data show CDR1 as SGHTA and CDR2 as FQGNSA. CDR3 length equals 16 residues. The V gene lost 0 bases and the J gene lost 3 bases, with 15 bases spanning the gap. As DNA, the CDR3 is TGTGCCAGCAGCTTAGCGCCGTGGAACCCAAACTACGAGCAGTACTTC. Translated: CASSLAPWNPNYEQYF.

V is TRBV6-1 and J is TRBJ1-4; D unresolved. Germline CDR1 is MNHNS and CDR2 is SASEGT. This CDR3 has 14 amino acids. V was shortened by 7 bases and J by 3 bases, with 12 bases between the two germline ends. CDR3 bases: TGTGCCAGCAACGTGGCAACAGCTAATGAAAAACTGTTTTTT. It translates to CASNVATANEKLFF.

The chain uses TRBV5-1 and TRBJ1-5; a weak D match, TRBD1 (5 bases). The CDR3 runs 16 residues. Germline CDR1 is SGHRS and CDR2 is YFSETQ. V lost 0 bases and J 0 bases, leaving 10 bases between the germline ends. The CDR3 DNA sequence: TGCGCCAGCAGCTTGGATTTCGGGGGTAGCAATCAGCCCCAGCATTTT. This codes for CASSLDFGGSNQPQHF.

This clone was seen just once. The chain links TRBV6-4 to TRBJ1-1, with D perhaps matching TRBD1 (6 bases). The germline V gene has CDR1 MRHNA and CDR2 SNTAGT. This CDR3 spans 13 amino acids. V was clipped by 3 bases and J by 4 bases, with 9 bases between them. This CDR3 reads CASSEQGGTEAFF. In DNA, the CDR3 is TGTGCCAGCAGTGAGCAAGGGGGCACTGAAGCTTTCTTT.

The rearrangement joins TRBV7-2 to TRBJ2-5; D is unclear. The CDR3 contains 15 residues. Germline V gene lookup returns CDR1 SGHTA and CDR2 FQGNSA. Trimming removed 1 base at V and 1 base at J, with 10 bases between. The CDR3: CASSLVLHTQETQYF. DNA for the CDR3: TGTGCCAGCAGCTTAGTCCTGCACACCCAAGAGACCCAGTACTTC.

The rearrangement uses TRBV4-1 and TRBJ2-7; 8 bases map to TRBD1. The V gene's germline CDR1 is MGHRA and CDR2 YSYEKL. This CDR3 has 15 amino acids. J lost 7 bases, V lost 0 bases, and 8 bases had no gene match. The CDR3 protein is CASSQERPGGWEQYF. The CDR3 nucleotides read TGCGCCAGCAGCCAAGAACGTCCAGGGGGCTGGGAGCAGTACTTC.

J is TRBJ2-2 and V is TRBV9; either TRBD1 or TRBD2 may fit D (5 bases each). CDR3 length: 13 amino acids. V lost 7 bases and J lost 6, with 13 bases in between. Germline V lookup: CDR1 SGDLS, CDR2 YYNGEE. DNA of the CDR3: TGTGCCAGCGGCAGGGACGCGCCCGGGGAGCTGTTTTTT. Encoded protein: CASGRDAPGELFF.

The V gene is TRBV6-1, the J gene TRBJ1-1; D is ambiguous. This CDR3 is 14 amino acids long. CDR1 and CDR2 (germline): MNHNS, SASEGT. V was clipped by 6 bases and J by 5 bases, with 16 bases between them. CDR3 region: CASRGGSLATEAFF. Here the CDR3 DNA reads TGTGCCAGCAGAGGAGGGAGTTTGGCTACTGAAGCTTTCTTT.

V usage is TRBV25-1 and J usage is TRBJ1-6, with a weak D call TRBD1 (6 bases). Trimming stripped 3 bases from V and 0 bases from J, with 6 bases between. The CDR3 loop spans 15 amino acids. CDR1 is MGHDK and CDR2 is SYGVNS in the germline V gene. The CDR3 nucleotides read TGTGCCAGCAGTGACAGGGGCTCCTATAATTCACCCCTCCACTTT. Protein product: CASSDRGSYNSPLHF.